Following are 30 T cell receptor beta chains from one sample sequenced in a study of blood T cell repertoires in COVID-19. Profiled with immunoSEQ multiplex PCR; TCRdb holds only in-frame clones, not every one. The sample holds hundreds of thousands of clones; 84% are singletons and the top ten take nearly 20%. Sequenced material: peripheral blood. These receptors all come from a man aged 30 to 39 with active or convalescent COVID-19.

The chain has TRBV24-1 and TRBJ2-2, with 13 bases lining up with TRBD2. CDR1 and CDR2 from the germline V gene are KGHDR and SFDVKD. With V trimmed by 5 bases and J by 3 bases, 8 bases remained unmatched. The CDR3 loop spans 18 amino acids. The CDR3 nucleotides read TGTGCCACCAGTGTTACTAGCGGGAGGGCCCTCGACACCGGGGAGCTGTTTTTT. Amino acid sequence: CATSVTSGRALDTGELFF.

This clone appeared once. The chain employs TRBV27 and TRBJ1-5, with D possibly matching TRBD1 (5 bases). Germline V lookup: CDR1 MNHEY, CDR2 SMNVEV (reference sequence). The CDR3 runs to 16 residues. The germline V and J ends were trimmed by 2 bases and 6 bases, with 17 bases remaining between them. The CDR3 here is CASSLGQGFPSQPQHF. CDR3 coding DNA: TGTGCCAGCAGTTTAGGGCAGGGCTTTCCCAGTCAGCCCCAGCATTTT.

V usage is TRBV7-2 and J usage is TRBJ1-5, with TRBD1 matching 8 bases. Germline V gives CDR1 SGHTA, CDR2 FQGNSA. The CDR3 sequence is 15 residues long. V lost 1 base and J lost 3; bases outside the gene matches: 2. The CDR3 nucleotides read TGTGCCAGCAGCTTAGGGGACAGGAACAATCAGCCCCAGCATTTT. This translates into CASSLGDRNNQPQHF. The variable domain in full, completed from reference TRBV7-2 and TRBJ1-5, reads GAGVSQSPSNKVTEKGKDVELRCDPISGHTALYWYRQSLGQGLEFLIYFQGNSAPDKSGLPSDRFSAERTGGSVSTLTIQRTQQEDSAVYLCASSLGDRNNQPQHFGDGTRLSIL.

J is TRBJ1-6 and V is TRBV4-1, with TRBD1 matching over 9 bases. Trimming cost V 2 bases and J 13 bases; bases outside gene matches: 9. From germline, CDR1 is MGHRA and CDR2 YSYEKL. This CDR3 is built from 15 residues. CDR3 bases: TGCGCCAGCAGCCAACGGGACAGGGAATTTGGTCCCCTCCACTTT. Translating gives CASSQRDREFGPLHF.

The CDR3 DNA follows: TGTGCCAGCAGCTCAACAGAATTGGGCAATCAGCCCCAGCATTTT. It yields the protein CASSSTELGNQPQHF. V gene TRBV6-5 combines with J gene TRBJ1-5; D is undetermined. The CDR3 length is 15 residues. Per germline, CDR1 MNHEY and CDR2 SVGAGI. V was trimmed by 6 bases and J by 2 bases, leaving 14 bases between them.

The V and J genes are TRBV3-1 (or the pseudogene TRBV3-2) and TRBJ2-2, with TRBD2 matching 14 bases. CDR3 length equals 17 residues. In germline, CDR1 is LGHDT, CDR2 YNNKEL (reference sequence). Losses at the gene ends were 4 bases for V and 5 bases for J; bases not matched to a gene: 6. CDR3 sequence reads: CASSPERLAGGTGELFF. For the CDR3, the DNA is TGTGCCAGCAGCCCGGAACGACTAGCGGGAGGGACCGGGGAGCTGTTTTTT.

This clone was observed once. This chain connects TRBV5-8 to TRBJ2-7; possible D gene TRBD1, 5 bases. Trimming removed 0 bases from V and 0 bases from J, with 10 bases in between. Germline lookup yields CDR1 SGHTS and CDR2 YDEGEE. This CDR3 comprises 15 residues. CDR3 sequence reads: CASSLVTGYSYEQYF. Written as DNA, the CDR3 is TGTGCCAGCAGCTTGGTTACAGGTTACTCCTACGAGCAGTACTTC.

CDR3 sequence: CASSLPDRGQPQHF. DNA for the CDR3: TGTGCCAGCAGTTTACCCGACAGGGGGCAGCCCCAGCATTTT. The rearrangement uses TRBV6-5 and TRBJ1-5, with 9 bases lining up with TRBD1. The CDR3 contains 14 residues. The trim removed 4 bases at V and 7 bases at J, leaving 5 bases unmatched. The germline gives CDR1 MNHEY, CDR2 SVGAGI.

The chain has TRBV30 and TRBJ2-7, with 8 bases that match TRBD1. Germline V lookup: CDR1 GTSNPN, CDR2 SVGIG (reference sequence). V shed 0 bases and J 2 bases; nucleotides not matched to a gene: 0. This CDR3 comprises 13 residues. The CDR3 DNA reads TGTGCCTGGAGTGTGGACAGGGCCTACGAGCAGTACTTC. Amino acid sequence: CAWSVDRAYEQYF. The complete variable domain, with remaining parts taken from reference TRBV30 and TRBJ2-7, reads SQTIHQWPATLVQPVGSPLSLECTVEGTSNPNLYWYRQAAGRGLQLLFYSVGIGQISSEVPQNLSASRPQDRQFILSSKKLLLSDSGFYLCAWSVDRAYEQYFGPGTRLTVT.

V usage is TRBV3-1 (or the pseudogene TRBV3-2) and J usage is TRBJ1-2, with TRBD1 identical over 9 bases. The J segment lost 5 bases and the V segment lost 5 bases, leaving 6 bases of the junction unmatched. This CDR3 has 14 residues. Per germline, CDR1 LGHDT and CDR2 YNNKEL (reference sequence). The CDR3 sequence: CASSTPTGGYGYTF. CDR3 DNA sequence: TGTGCCAGCAGCACACCGACAGGGGGGTATGGCTACACCTTC.

The gene calls are TRBV7-9 and TRBJ2-3, with D maybe TRBD1 (7 bases). Germline CDR1 SEHNR, CDR2 FQNEAQ (reference sequence). The CDR3 contains 16 residues. Trimming cost V 4 bases and J 2 bases, with 16 bases left between them. The CDR3: CASSSRRGDPTDTQYF. The CDR3 nucleotides read TGTGCCAGCAGCTCCCGCAGGGGGGACCCCACAGATACGCAGTATTTT.

This sequence joins TRBV5-1 and TRBJ2-7; 8 bases fit TRBD1. Germline V gene data show CDR1 as SGHRS and CDR2 as YFSETQ. There are 15 residues in the CDR3. The junction had 11 bases not matched to a gene; V was cut back by 4 bases and J by 5 bases. DNA for the CDR3: TGCGCCAGCAGCATATCGGACAGGGCCCCCGACGAGCAGTACTTC. Its translation: CASSISDRAPDEQYF.

The chain combines TRBV6-5 with TRBJ2-3; possible D gene TRBD1, 6 bases. Germline lookup yields CDR1 MNHEY and CDR2 SVGAGI. The CDR3 is 16 amino acids. With 2 bases removed from V and 3 bases from J, the gap between germline ends came to 15 bases. In nucleotides, the CDR3 is TGTGCCAGCAGTTACACAGGTTGGGGGCCGACAGATACGCAGTATTTT. Amino acid sequence: CASSYTGWGPTDTQYF.

The V call is TRBV3-1 (or the pseudogene TRBV3-2), the J call TRBJ2-5, with 8 bases fitting TRBD2. CDR1 and CDR2 from the germline V gene are LGHDT and YNNKEL (reference sequence). With V trimmed by 3 bases and J by 1 base, 7 bases remained unmatched. The CDR3 is made up of 16 amino acids. The CDR3 here is CASSQFSGAPQETQYF. DNA of the CDR3: TGTGCCAGCAGCCAGTTTAGCGGGGCTCCCCAAGAGACCCAGTACTTC.

The chain combines TRBV6-4 with TRBJ1-2; 7 bases align to TRBD1. The J segment lost 4 bases and the V segment lost 6 bases, leaving 8 bases of the junction unmatched. The germline V gene encodes CDR1 MRHNA and CDR2 SNTAGT. This CDR3 has 14 residues. The CDR3 DNA sequence: TGTGCCAGCAGCCCCGGGACAGCTTTCTATGGCTACACCTTC. It encodes CASSPGTAFYGYTF.

This chain joins TRBV30 and TRBJ1-2, with D possibly being TRBD1 (5 bases). Germline lookup yields CDR1 GTSNPN and CDR2 SVGIG (reference sequence). The V end was cut by 1 base, the J end by 4 bases, with 7 bases between. The CDR3 extends over 12 amino acids. As DNA, the CDR3 is TGTGCCTGGAGTGAGGGGATCTATGGCTACACCTTC. Its translation is CAWSEGIYGYTF.

The genes are TRBV28 and TRBJ2-3; 9 nucleotides align to TRBD2. CDR1 and CDR2 (germline): MDHEN, SYDVKM. The length of the CDR3 is 16 residues. The junction had 8 bases not matched to a gene; V was cut back by 6 bases and J by 1 base. Written as DNA, the CDR3 is TGTGCCAGCAGAGGCTGGGAGCGGGAGGGCACAGATACGCAGTATTTT. Its translation is CASRGWEREGTDTQYF.

CDR3 region: CASSIRPEGEAFF. As DNA, the CDR3 is TGTGCCAGTAGTATCCGTCCGGAGGGTGAAGCTTTCTTT. V gene TRBV19 combines with J gene TRBJ1-1; D unresolved. Deletions cut 3 bases from V and 7 bases from J, with 12 bases between. CDR3 length: 13 amino acids. CDR1 and CDR2 (germline): LNHDA, SQIVND (reference sequence). Filled out from reference TRBV19 and TRBJ1-1, the complete variable domain reads DGGITQSPKYLFRKEGQNVTLSCEQNLNHDAMYWYRQDPGQGLRLIYYSQIVNDFQKGDIAEGYSVSREKKESFPLTVTSAQKNPTAFYLCASSIRPEGEAFFGQGTRLTVV.

The CDR3 loop reads CASSRIAGTFTDTQYF. In nucleotides, the CDR3 is TGTGCCAGCAGTAGAATAGCGGGGACCTTCACAGATACGCAGTATTTT. V gene TRBV27 combines with J gene TRBJ2-3, with TRBD2 matching 8 bases. Germline trimming cut 5 bases from V and 2 bases from J; bases unmatched to any gene: 9. Germline CDR1 MNHEY, CDR2 SMNVEV (reference sequence). The CDR3 length is 16 residues.

The genes are TRBV5-1 and TRBJ2-3, with 9 nucleotides matching TRBD2. V trimming: 0 bases; J trimming: 4 bases; junction bases outside the gene matches: 6. This CDR3 is 16 amino acids long. Germline CDR1 reads SGHRS; CDR2 reads YFSETQ. The CDR3 sequence: CASSLAAGGPSDTQYF. The CDR3 DNA sequence: TGCGCCAGCAGCTTGGCCGCGGGGGGGCCCTCAGATACGCAGTATTTT. The variable domain in full, with the rest retrieved from reference TRBV5-1 and TRBJ2-3, is KAGVTQTPRYLIKTRGQQVTLSCSPISGHRSVSWYQQTPGQGLQFLFEYFSETQRNKGNFPGRFSGRQFSNSRSEMNVSTLELGDSALYLCASSLAAGGPSDTQYFGPGTRLTVL.

The chain couples TRBV29-1 to TRBJ1-5; TRBD1 aligns across 7 bases. This CDR3 contains 14 residues. J gave up 4 bases and V 6 bases, and 9 bases lay outside the gene matches. Germline CDR1 SQVTM, CDR2 ANQGSEA. The CDR3 region has the DNA TGCAGCGTGAAGGGGACAGACCCAAATCAGCCCCAGCATTTT. Its protein is CSVKGTDPNQPQHF.

This clone has a single count. This chain uses TRBV18 with TRBJ2-1; 12 bases match TRBD2. The CDR3 has 16 residues. The germline V gene has CDR1 KGHSH and CDR2 LQKENI. Trimming took 3 bases from V and 9 from J; bases not matched to a gene: 9. Here the CDR3 reads CASSPGASGRAGEQFF. CDR3 coding DNA: TGTGCCAGCTCACCGGGGGCTAGCGGGAGGGCAGGTGAGCAGTTCTTC.

The V and J genes are TRBV29-1 and TRBJ1-1; D remains unclear. CDR1 SQVTM and CDR2 ANQGSEA come from the germline V gene. Trimming left V 4 bases short and J 0 bases short, with 9 bases between. The CDR3 runs 13 residues. CDR3 DNA sequence: TGCAGCGTTGGTGGTCAGTTGAACACTGAAGCTTTCTTT. Its translation: CSVGGQLNTEAFF.

V and J are TRBV2 and TRBJ1-1, with TRBD1 identical over 7 bases. Trimming removed 5 bases from V and 7 bases from J; junction bases left unmatched: 4. The length of the CDR3 is 12 residues. Germline assignment: CDR1 SNHLY and CDR2 FYNNEI. For the CDR3, the DNA is TGTGCCAGCAGTCCACAGGGGAATGAAGCTTTCTTT. Amino acids: CASSPQGNEAFF.

The V and J genes are TRBV7-8 and TRBJ2-1, with TRBD2 matching 13 bases. The CDR3 length is 14 residues. CDR1 is SGHVS, CDR2 FQNEAQ, per germline. Trimming took 8 bases from V and 7 from J; bases not matched to a gene: 5. Here the CDR3 DNA reads TGTGCCAGCGGAAGACTAGCGGGAGGAAATGAGCAGTTCTTC. Its translation: CASGRLAGGNEQFF.

V gene TRBV5-1 combines with J gene TRBJ2-7; 7 nucleotides match TRBD1. The ends lost 4 bases at V and 1 base at J; junction bases unmatched: 11. This CDR3 has 16 residues. The germline V gene has CDR1 SGHRS and CDR2 YFSETQ. The CDR3 sequence is CASSATGAPPSYEQYF. For the CDR3, the DNA is TGCGCCAGCAGCGCTACAGGGGCCCCTCCGTCCTACGAGCAGTACTTC.

This rearrangement joins TRBV5-5 to TRBJ2-5, with a tentative D call TRBD1 (6 bases). This CDR3 region has 12 residues. Trimming removed 4 bases from V and 4 bases from J, with 8 bases in between. Germline CDR1 SGHKS, CDR2 YYEKEE (reference sequence). This CDR3 reads CASSIQGETQYF. CDR3 bases: TGTGCCAGCAGCATACAGGGAGAGACCCAGTACTTC.

The chain carries TRBV3-1 (or the pseudogene TRBV3-2) and TRBJ1-2; TRBD1 is a possible D gene (5 bases). The germline CDR1 and CDR2 sequences are LGHDT and YNNKEL (reference sequence). V lost 7 bases and J lost 4, with 25 bases in between. CDR3 length: 17 residues. The CDR3, as DNA: TGTGCCAGCACGGCGGGGCGCGGTGGTCCCAACCGCTATGGCTACACCTTC. Translation: CASTAGRGGPNRYGYTF.

The DNA for the CDR3 is TGCGCCAGCAGCCCTGAGGGGACAGGGAATTCACCCCTCCACTTT. This encodes CASSPEGTGNSPLHF. The rearrangement joins TRBV5-1 to TRBJ1-6; the match to TRBD1 covers 9 bases. Germline V gene sequence: CDR1 SGHRS, CDR2 YFSETQ. The CDR3 extends over 15 amino acids. J was trimmed by 7 bases and V by 4 bases; bases with no gene match: 6.

The rearrangement joins TRBV5-1 to TRBJ1-6; 8 bases agree with TRBD1. Unmatched junction bases numbered 7, after V lost 4 bases and J lost 7 bases. The CDR3 is 15 amino acids. Per germline, CDR1 SGHRS and CDR2 YFSETQ. CDR3 region: CASSTRTGHNSPLHF. The CDR3 DNA sequence: TGCGCCAGCAGCACCCGGACAGGGCACAATTCACCCCTCCACTTT.